Listed below are T cell receptor beta chains from one sample, sequenced in a study of blood T cell repertoires in COVID-19. The table came from immunoSEQ multiplex PCR; TCRdb's copy has only in-frame clones and leaves some out. This sample has a few hundred thousand clones; more than 75% occur once, and the top ten carry 5.5% to 7.5%. Sequenced: peripheral blood. The receptors were sampled from an older woman with active or convalescent COVID-19. CDR3s include the opening cysteine and the closing phenylalanine or tryptophan. The order of the fields is V gene, clone size, D gene, J gene, CDR3 protein, CDR3 DNA. A D gene is named only where the DNA matches it firmly. The listing skips clone size in some rows; elsewhere it reads once, few, many or a size class.

TRBV6-5,-,TRBD1,TRBJ1-2,CASSYYRDSSSGYTF,TGTGCCAGCAGTTACTATCGGGACAGCTCGAGTGGCTACACCTTC
TRBV10-3,-,-,TRBJ1-1,CAISESQDTEAFF,TGTGCCATCAGTGAGTCACAGGACACTGAAGCTTTCTTT
TRBV18,-,TRBD1,TRBJ1-3,CASSPIWRQGDTIYF,TGTGCCAGCTCACCCATATGGAGACAGGGGGACACCATATATTTT
TRBV9,once,-,TRBJ1-6,CASSGGWNSPLHF,TGTGCCAGCAGCGGAGGTTGGAATTCACCCCTCCACTTT
TRBV18,-,-,TRBJ1-3,CASSPPSRRSALGNTIYF,TGTGCCAGCTCACCACCTAGTCGTCGGAGCGCACTGGGAAACACCATATATTTT
TRBV10-3,few,-,TRBJ1-6,CAISAGEGPLHF,TGTGCCATCAGCGCAGGGGAGGGACCCCTCCACTTT
TRBV5-1,-,-,TRBJ1-2,CASSSWAENYGYTF,TGCGCCAGCAGCTCGTGGGCCGAGAACTATGGCTACACCTTC
TRBV7-2,-,TRBD1,TRBJ2-1,CASSLRTGSYNEQFF,TGTGCCAGCAGCTTAAGGACAGGGAGCTACAATGAGCAGTTCTTC
TRBV20-1,few,-,TRBJ1-1,CSAQVNTEAFF,TGCAGTGCTCAGGTGAACACTGAAGCTTTCTTT
TRBV5-4,-,TRBD2,TRBJ2-7,CASSLGGLAGVYEQYF,TGTGCCAGCAGCTTGGGGGGACTAGCGGGGGTCTACGAGCAGTACTTC
TRBV2,once,-,TRBJ1-6,CASRQAIYNSPLHF,TGTGCCAGCAGACAGGCGATCTATAATTCACCCCTCCACTTT
TRBV7-2,-,-,TRBJ1-1,CASSLARAGTEAFF,TGTGCCAGCAGCTTAGCCAGGGCAGGTACTGAAGCTTTCTTT
TRBV4-3,-,-,TRBJ2-5,CASSQGSTLGETQYF,TGCGCCAGCAGCCAAGGTTCTACCCTCGGAGAGACCCAGTACTTC
TRBV10-2,-,-,TRBJ2-3,CASSEQGDTQYF,TGCGCCAGCAGTGAGCAGGGGGATACGCAGTATTTT
TRBV3-1/TRBV3-2,-,-,TRBJ1-1,CASSQETGNTEAFF,TGTGCCAGCAGCCAAGAGACAGGGAACACTGAAGCTTTCTTT
TRBV14,-,-,TRBJ1-1,CASSRNTHPGTEAFF,TGTGCCAGCAGCCGGAACACCCACCCCGGGACTGAAGCTTTCTTT
TRBV21-1,-,-,TRBJ2-7,CATPEGGTSYEQYF,TGTGCCACCCCGGAGGGAGGCACCTCCTACGAGCAGTACTTC